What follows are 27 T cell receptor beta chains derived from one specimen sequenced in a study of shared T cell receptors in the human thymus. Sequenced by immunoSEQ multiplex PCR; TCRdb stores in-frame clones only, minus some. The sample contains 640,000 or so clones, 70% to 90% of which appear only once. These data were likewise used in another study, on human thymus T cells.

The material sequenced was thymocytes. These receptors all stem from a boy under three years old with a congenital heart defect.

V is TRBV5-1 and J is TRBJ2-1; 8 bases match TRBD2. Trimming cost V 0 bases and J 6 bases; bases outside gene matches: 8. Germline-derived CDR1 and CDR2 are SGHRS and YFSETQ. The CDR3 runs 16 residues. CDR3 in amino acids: CASSLAGLREANEQFF. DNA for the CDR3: TGCGCCAGCAGCTTGGCCGGTTTGCGGGAGGCCAATGAGCAGTTCTTC.

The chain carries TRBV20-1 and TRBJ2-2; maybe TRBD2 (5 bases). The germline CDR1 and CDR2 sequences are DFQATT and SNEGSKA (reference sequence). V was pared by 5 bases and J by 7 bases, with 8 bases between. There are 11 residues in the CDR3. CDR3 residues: CSAPRGGELFF. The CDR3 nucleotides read TGCAGTGCTCCCCGGGGCGGGGAGCTGTTTTTT.

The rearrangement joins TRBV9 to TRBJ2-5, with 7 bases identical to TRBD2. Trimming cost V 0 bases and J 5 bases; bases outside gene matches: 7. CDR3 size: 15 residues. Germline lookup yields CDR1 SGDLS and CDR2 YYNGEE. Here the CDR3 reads CASSVANGGGETQYF. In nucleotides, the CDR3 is TGTGCCAGCAGCGTAGCTAACGGGGGAGGGGAGACCCAGTACTTC. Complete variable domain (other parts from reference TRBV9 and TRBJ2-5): DSGVTQTPKHLITATGQRVTLRCSPRSGDLSVYWYQQSLDQGLQFLIQYYNGEERAKGNILERFSAQQFPDLHSELNLSSLELGDSALYFCASSVANGGGETQYFGPGTRLLVL.

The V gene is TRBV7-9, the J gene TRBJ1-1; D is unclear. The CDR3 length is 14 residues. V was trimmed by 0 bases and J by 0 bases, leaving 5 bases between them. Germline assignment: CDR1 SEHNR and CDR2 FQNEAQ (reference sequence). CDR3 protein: CASSLARVNTEAFF. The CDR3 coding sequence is TGTGCCAGCAGCTTAGCGCGGGTGAACACTGAAGCTTTCTTT.

CDR3 in amino acids: CASSLARRTGEETQYF. CDR3 DNA: TGTGCCAGCAGCTTAGCGCGTAGGACAGGGGAAGAGACCCAGTACTTC. The chain is built from TRBV7-2 and TRBJ2-5; 9 nucleotides line up with TRBD1. Germline CDR1 SGHTA, CDR2 FQGNSA. The CDR3 runs 16 residues. V lost 0 bases and J lost 3; bases outside the gene matches: 5.

The CDR3 reads CASSTLGQGPFLPNQPQHF. CDR3 DNA sequence: TGTGCCAGTAGTACTTTGGGACAGGGGCCCTTTCTCCCCAATCAGCCCCAGCATTTT. The chain has TRBV19 and TRBJ1-5; 10 bases fit TRBD1. J gave up 3 bases and V 4 bases, and 15 bases lay outside the gene matches. Per germline, CDR1 LNHDA and CDR2 SQIVND (reference sequence). This CDR3 has 19 residues.

CDR3 region: CASSLSGSGYTF. DNA for the CDR3: TGTGCCAGCAGCTTATCGGGGTCTGGCTACACCTTC. The chain carries TRBV7-9 and TRBJ1-2, with unresolved D. This CDR3 spans 12 amino acids. The V gene lost 2 bases and the J gene lost 7 bases, with 8 bases spanning the gap. From germline, CDR1 is SEHNR and CDR2 FQNEAQ (reference sequence).

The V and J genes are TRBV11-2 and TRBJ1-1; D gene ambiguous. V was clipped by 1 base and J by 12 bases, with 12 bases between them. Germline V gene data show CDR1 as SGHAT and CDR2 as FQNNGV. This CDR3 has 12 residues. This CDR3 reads CASSLATSAPFF. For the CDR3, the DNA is TGTGCCAGCAGCTTAGCGACATCTGCGCCTTTCTTT.

CDR3 bases: TGTGCCAGCACCATTCGACAGGTGAACACTGAAGCTTTCTTT. Its protein is CASTIRQVNTEAFF. The chain carries TRBV28 and TRBJ1-1; D possibly corresponds to TRBD1 (6 bases). Germline V lookup: CDR1 MDHEN, CDR2 SYDVKM. Trimming left V 7 bases short and J 0 bases short, with 12 bases between. This CDR3 spans 14 amino acids.

DNA for the CDR3: TGTGCCAGCAGCGCCACAGGGCCTGGGGCCAACGTCCTGACTTTC. Amino acid sequence: CASSATGPGANVLTF. This chain connects TRBV9 to TRBJ2-6; D might be TRBD1 (6 bases). CDR3 size: 15 residues. V was clipped by 3 bases and J by 2 bases, with 9 bases between them. The V gene's germline CDR1 is SGDLS and CDR2 YYNGEE. Full variable domain (rest looked up from reference TRBV9 and TRBJ2-6): DSGVTQTPKHLITATGQRVTLRCSPRSGDLSVYWYQQSLDQGLQFLIQYYNGEERAKGNILERFSAQQFPDLHSELNLSSLELGDSALYFCASSATGPGANVLTFGAGSRLTVL.

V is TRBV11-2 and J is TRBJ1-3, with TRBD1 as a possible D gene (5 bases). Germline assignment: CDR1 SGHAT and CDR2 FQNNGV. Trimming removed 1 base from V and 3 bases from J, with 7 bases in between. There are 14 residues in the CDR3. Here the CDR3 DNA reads TGTGCCAGCAGCTTAGGCAGGGTTGGAAACACCATATATTTT. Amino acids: CASSLGRVGNTIYF.

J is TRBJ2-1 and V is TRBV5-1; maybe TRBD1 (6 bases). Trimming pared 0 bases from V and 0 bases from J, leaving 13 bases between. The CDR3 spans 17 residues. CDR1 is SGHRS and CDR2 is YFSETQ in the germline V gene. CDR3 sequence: CASSLASGQSSYNEQFF. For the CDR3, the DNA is TGCGCCAGCAGCTTGGCCTCTGGACAGAGCTCCTACAATGAGCAGTTCTTC. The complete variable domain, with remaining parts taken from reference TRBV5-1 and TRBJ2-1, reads KAGVTQTPRYLIKTRGQQVTLSCSPISGHRSVSWYQQTPGQGLQFLFEYFSETQRNKGNFPGRFSGRQFSNSRSEMNVSTLELGDSALYLCASSLASGQSSYNEQFFGPGTRLTVL.

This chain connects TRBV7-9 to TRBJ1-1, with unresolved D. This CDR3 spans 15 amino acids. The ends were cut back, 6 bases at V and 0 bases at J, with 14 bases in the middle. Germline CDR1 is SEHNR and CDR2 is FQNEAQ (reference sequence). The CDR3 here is CASRGGPLMNTEAFF. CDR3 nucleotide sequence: TGTGCCAGCAGAGGTGGGCCCCTCATGAACACTGAAGCTTTCTTT.

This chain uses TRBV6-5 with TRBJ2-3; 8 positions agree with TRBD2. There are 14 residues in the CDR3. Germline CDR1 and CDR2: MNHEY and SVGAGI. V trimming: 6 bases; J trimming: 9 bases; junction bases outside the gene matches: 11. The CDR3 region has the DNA TGTGCCAGCAGGCGTGAAACGGGGGGGCCAACGCAGTATTTT. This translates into CASRRETGGPTQYF.

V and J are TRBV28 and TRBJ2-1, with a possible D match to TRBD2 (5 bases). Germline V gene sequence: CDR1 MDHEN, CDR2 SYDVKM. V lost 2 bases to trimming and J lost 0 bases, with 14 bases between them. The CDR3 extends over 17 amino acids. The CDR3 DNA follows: TGTGCCAGCAGTTTAGGGCGGCTAGCTAGCTCCTACAATGAGCAGTTCTTC. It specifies CASSLGRLASSYNEQFF. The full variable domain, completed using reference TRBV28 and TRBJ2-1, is DVKVTQSSRYLVKRTGEKVFLECVQDMDHENMFWYRQDPGLGLRLIYFSYDVKMKEKGDIPEGYSVSREKKERFSLILESASTNQTSMYLCASSLGRLASSYNEQFFGPGTRLTVL.

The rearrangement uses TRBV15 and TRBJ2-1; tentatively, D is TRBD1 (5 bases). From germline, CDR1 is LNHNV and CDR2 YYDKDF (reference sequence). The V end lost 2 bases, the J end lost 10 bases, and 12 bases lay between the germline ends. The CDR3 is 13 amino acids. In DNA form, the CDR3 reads TGTGCCACCAGCAGAAATCAGGGCAGGGAGCAGTTCTTC. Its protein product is CATSRNQGREQFF.

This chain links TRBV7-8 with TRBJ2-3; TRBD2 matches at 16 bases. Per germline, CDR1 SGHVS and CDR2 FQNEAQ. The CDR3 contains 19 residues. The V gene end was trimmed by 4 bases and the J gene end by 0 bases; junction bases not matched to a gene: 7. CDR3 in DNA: TGTGCCAGCAGCTACTGTGGGACTAGCGGGGGGGTTAGCACAGATACGCAGTATTTT. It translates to CASSYCGTSGGVSTDTQYF.

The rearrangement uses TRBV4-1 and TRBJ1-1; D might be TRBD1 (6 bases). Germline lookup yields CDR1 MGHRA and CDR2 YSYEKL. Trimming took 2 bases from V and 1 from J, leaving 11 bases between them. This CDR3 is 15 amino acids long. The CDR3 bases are TGCGCCAGCAGCCAATCCGAAGGGGGGAACACTGAAGCTTTCTTT. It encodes CASSQSEGGNTEAFF.

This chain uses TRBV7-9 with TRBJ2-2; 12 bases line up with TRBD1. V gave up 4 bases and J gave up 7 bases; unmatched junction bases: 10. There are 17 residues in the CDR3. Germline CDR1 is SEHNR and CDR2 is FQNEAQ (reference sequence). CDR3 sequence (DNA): TGTGCCAGCAGCTCGGGACAGGGGGCCGTTGAGAGCGGGGAGCTGTTTTTT. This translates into CASSSGQGAVESGELFF.

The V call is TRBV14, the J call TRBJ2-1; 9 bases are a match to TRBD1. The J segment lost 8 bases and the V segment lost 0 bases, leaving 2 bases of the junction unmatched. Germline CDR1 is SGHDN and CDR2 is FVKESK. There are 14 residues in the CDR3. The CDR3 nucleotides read TGTGCCAGCAGCCAAGAACGGACAGGGGATGAGCAGTTCTTC. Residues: CASSQERTGDEQFF.

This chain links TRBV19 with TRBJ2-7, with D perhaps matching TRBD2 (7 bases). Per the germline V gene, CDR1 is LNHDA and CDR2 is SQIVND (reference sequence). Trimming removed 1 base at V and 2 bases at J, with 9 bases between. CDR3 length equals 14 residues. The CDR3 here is CASSIAGGPYEQYF. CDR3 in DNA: TGTGCCAGTAGTATAGCCGGGGGGCCCTACGAGCAGTACTTC.

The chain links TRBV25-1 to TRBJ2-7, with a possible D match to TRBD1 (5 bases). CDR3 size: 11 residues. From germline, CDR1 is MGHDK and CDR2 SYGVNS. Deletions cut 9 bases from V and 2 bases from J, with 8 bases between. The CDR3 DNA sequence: TGTGCCAGTCAGGGTACCTACGAGCAGTACTTC. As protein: CASQGTYEQYF.

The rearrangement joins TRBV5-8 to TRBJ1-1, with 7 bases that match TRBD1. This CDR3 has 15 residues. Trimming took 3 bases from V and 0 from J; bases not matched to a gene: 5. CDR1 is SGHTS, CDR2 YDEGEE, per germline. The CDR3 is CASSYDRVMNTEAFF. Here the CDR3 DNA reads TGTGCCAGCAGCTATGACAGGGTTATGAACACTGAAGCTTTCTTT.

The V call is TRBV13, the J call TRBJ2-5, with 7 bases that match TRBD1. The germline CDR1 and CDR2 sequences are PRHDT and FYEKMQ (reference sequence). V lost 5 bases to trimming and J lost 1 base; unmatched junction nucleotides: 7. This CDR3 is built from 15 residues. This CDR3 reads CASSHRQGTQETQYF. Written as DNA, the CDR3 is TGTGCCAGCAGCCATCGACAGGGCACCCAAGAGACCCAGTACTTC. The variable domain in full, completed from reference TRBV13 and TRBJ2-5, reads AAGVIQSPRHLIKEKRETATLKCYPIPRHDTVYWYQQGPGQDPQFLISFYEKMQSDKGSIPDRFSAQQFSDYHSELNMSSLELGDSALYFCASSHRQGTQETQYFGPGTRLLVL.

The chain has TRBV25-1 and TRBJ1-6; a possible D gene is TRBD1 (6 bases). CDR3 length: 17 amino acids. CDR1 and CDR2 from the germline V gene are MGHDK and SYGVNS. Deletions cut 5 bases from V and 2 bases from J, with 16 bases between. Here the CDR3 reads CASSPWVQGAYNSPLHF. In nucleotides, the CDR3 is TGTGCCAGCAGTCCGTGGGTACAGGGAGCCTATAATTCACCCCTCCACTTT.

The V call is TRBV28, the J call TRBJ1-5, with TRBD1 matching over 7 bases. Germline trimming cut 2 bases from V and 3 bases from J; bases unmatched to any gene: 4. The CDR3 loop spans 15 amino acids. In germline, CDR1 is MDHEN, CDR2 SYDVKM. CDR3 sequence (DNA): TGTGCCAGCAGTTTACCCACAGGGGACAATCAGCCCCAGCATTTT. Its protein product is CASSLPTGDNQPQHF.

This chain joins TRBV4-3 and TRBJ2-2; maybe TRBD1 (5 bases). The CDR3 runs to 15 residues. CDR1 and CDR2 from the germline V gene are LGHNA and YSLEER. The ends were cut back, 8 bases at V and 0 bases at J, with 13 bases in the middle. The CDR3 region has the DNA TGCGCCAGCGGTAGGTGGACAACGAACACCGGGGAGCTGTTTTTT. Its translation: CASGRWTTNTGELFF.